The TCR beta chain under discussion was sequenced for a study of blood T cells in healthy people across ages. As for the study in general: T cells yielded about one barcoded beta molecule per two cells through template switching.

Caucasian, healthy and from Russia, the donors were aged between about 6 and 90. Study results and limitations: One million T cells yielded diversity estimates that were considered underestimates.

A second PCR of roughly 7 to 11 cycles used a sample-barcoded 5' primer and a J-beta primer mix. Paired-end reads containing CDR3 totaled no fewer than 2.5 million for each sample. TCRdb re-derived calls from the 5' RACE reads in MiXCR, one entry per CDR3 protein. Of a few hundred thousand distinct CDR3 sequences in the sample, roughly half were seen once. The CDR3 is 12 amino acids. The germline V gene has CDR1 SQVTM and CDR2 ANQGSEA. V lost 3 bases to trimming and J lost 6 bases, with 9 bases between them. Turning to this clonotype: Its target is unknown.

V gene TRBV29-1 combines with J gene TRBJ2-1; tentatively, D is TRBD2 (6 bases). The material sequenced was blood. The origin of this receptor is a man in his fifties or sixties in good health. The CDR3 sequence is CSVDGTSNEQFF. The CDR3 region has the DNA TGCAGCGTTGACGGGACTTCCAATGAGCAGTTCTTC.